This entry describes one T cell receptor beta chain. Its antigen is unknown. Genomic DNA provided the template from which TCR beta CDR3 was amplified by two-round multiplex PCR. Specific primers for each TRBV and TRBJ gene were what first-round PCR used. TCRdb itself ran the multiplex PCR reads through MiXCR, one entry per CDR3 protein. The table shows 30,000 to 35,000 distinct CDR3 sequences, with about 32% occurring only once. After removal of 7 bases from V and 1 base from J, the junction contained 6 bases not matched to a gene. This CDR3 is built from 15 residues. CDR1 is SGHRS and CDR2 is YFSETQ in the germline V gene. These data are taken from a study of prognosis after radiotherapy for stage I lung cancer. Study-wide background: Radiotherapy used SBRT, divided into 3 to 5 fractions and reaching a biologically effective dose of at least 100 Gy. General study results and limits: TRBV and TRBJ gene usage reportedly differed between patients with and without metastases. Where distant metastases developed, patients had lower Shannon entropy after stereotactic body radiation therapy.

The starting material was PBMCs, obtained before or after stereotactic body radiation therapy (not recorded which). V gene TRBV5-1 combines with J gene TRBJ2-3; 10 bases match TRBD1. The source of this sequence is a donor aged 50 or older with non-small cell lung cancer. In DNA, the CDR3 is TGCGCCAGCTCGGGACAGGGGACCCGCACAGATACGCAGTATTTT. Amino acids: CASSGQGTRTDTQYF.